One TCR beta chain is described in this entry. Antigen unknown. The germline CDR1 and CDR2 sequences are SGHTA and FQGNSA. V gave up 3 bases and J gave up 0 bases; unmatched junction bases: 2. The CDR3 sequence is 16 residues long. The sample originates from a study of cytomegalovirus exposure and HLA in healthy donors. Across the study: Roughly 180 million T cells yielded 117 million unique TCR beta sequences, as an earlier analysis found.

This PCR relied on a set of 60 Vbeta primers and 13 Jbeta primers. TCRdb's copy holds only in-frame clones and misses some; the assay was immunoSEQ multiplex PCR. The sample holds about 120,000 clones, approximately 80% seen once. Points from the study as a whole: Researchers counted some 150 TCR beta chains as cytomegalovirus-associated.

The clonotype was recovered from a woman in her forties in good health and CMV-seropositive. The sequencing sample was made of PBMCs. This chain connects TRBV7-2 to TRBJ2-1, with TRBD2 matching over 10 bases. The CDR3 DNA reads TGTGCCAGCAGCTTGGCTAGCGGGAGCTCCTACAATGAGCAGTTCTTC. Protein: CASSLASGSSYNEQFF.